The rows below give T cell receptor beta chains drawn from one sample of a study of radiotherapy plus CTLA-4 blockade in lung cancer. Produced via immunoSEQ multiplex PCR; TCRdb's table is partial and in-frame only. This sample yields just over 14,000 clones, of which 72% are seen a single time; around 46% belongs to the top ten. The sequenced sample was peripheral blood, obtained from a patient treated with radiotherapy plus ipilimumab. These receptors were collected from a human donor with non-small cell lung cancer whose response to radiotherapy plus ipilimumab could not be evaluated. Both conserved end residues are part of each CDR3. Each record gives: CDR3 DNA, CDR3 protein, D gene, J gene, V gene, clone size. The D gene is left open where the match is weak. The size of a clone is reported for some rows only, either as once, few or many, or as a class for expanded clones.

cdr3_nt: TGTGCCAGCAGCCAAGGACAGGTTGGTAATCAGCCCCAGCATTTT; cdr3_aa: CASSQGQVGNQPQHF; d_call: TRBD1; j_call: TRBJ1-5; v_call: TRBV16; clone_size: few
cdr3_nt: TGTGCCAGTAGTATGGGGACAGGGAGAAGAGAGACCCAGTACTTC; cdr3_aa: CASSMGTGRRETQYF; d_call: TRBD1; j_call: TRBJ2-5; v_call: TRBV19; clone_size: few
cdr3_nt: TGTGCCAGCAGTGAATGGGCAGAAAGGGGACTCTATGGCTACACCTTC; cdr3_aa: CASSEWAERGLYGYTF; d_call: -; j_call: TRBJ1-2; v_call: TRBV25-1; clone_size: few
cdr3_nt: TGTGCCAGCAGCTTAGCAGGGAGATATGGCTACACCTTC; cdr3_aa: CASSLAGRYGYTF; d_call: -; j_call: TRBJ1-2; v_call: TRBV7-9; clone_size: few
cdr3_nt: TGTGCCAGCAGCTTGGGGGACAGGGGGCGATCAGCTGGCTACACCTTC; cdr3_aa: CASSLGDRGRSAGYTF; d_call: TRBD1; j_call: TRBJ1-2; v_call: TRBV7-2; clone_size: -
cdr3_nt: TGTGCCAGCAGTTCCCAAGGCGGGAGCACAGATACGCAGTATTTT; cdr3_aa: CASSSQGGSTDTQYF; d_call: -; j_call: TRBJ2-3; v_call: TRBV6-6; clone_size: once
cdr3_nt: TGTGCCAGCCAGACAGGAGGAGGTCAAGAGACCCAGTACTTC; cdr3_aa: CASQTGGGQETQYF; d_call: -; j_call: TRBJ2-5; v_call: TRBV6-5; clone_size: few
cdr3_nt: TGTGCCAGCAGTTACTCGCCTGACAGGGCCAGGGAAAAACTGTTTTTT; cdr3_aa: CASSYSPDRAREKLFF; d_call: TRBD1; j_call: TRBJ1-4; v_call: TRBV6-5; clone_size: once
cdr3_nt: TGTGCCAGCAGCTTGGGACAGGGCCTAAATGAAAAACTGTTTTTT; cdr3_aa: CASSLGQGLNEKLFF; d_call: TRBD1; j_call: TRBJ1-4; v_call: TRBV5-8; clone_size: few
cdr3_nt: TGTGCCAGCAGACCCGGACAGGTCAACTATGGCTACACCTTC; cdr3_aa: CASRPGQVNYGYTF; d_call: TRBD1; j_call: TRBJ1-2; v_call: TRBV6-1; clone_size: few
cdr3_nt: TGTGCCAGTAGTATGATACTGTATGGCTACACCTTC; cdr3_aa: CASSMILYGYTF; d_call: -; j_call: TRBJ1-2; v_call: TRBV19; clone_size: -
cdr3_nt: TGTGCCTGGAGTGTACTAGCGGGTTCCGGGGGATATGGCTACACCTTC; cdr3_aa: CAWSVLAGSGGYGYTF; d_call: -; j_call: TRBJ1-2; v_call: TRBV30; clone_size: -
cdr3_nt: TGCGCCAGCAGCTCCCAACCAACAGGTTATGGAAACACCATATATTTT; cdr3_aa: CASSSQPTGYGNTIYF; d_call: -; j_call: TRBJ1-3; v_call: TRBV5-1; clone_size: -
cdr3_nt: TGTGCCAGCAGTGCCCAGGTCACCCGGGGGCCCCAGCATTTT; cdr3_aa: CASSAQVTRGPQHF; d_call: -; j_call: TRBJ1-5; v_call: TRBV27; clone_size: once
cdr3_nt: TGTGCCAGTAGTATTGGGGCCACAGATACGCAGTATTTT; cdr3_aa: CASSIGATDTQYF; d_call: -; j_call: TRBJ2-3; v_call: TRBV19; clone_size: -
cdr3_nt: TGTGCCAGCTCGCTACTCAGGGACGAGCAGTACTTC; cdr3_aa: CASSLLRDEQYF; d_call: -; j_call: TRBJ2-7; v_call: TRBV18; clone_size: -
cdr3_nt: TGTGCCATACAGGGACAGGGGGCGATCAATGAGCAGTTCTTC; cdr3_aa: CAIQGQGAINEQFF; d_call: TRBD1; j_call: TRBJ2-1; v_call: TRBV10-3; clone_size: -
cdr3_nt: TGCGCCAGCAGCTACAGGACAGGGGGGATGAACACTGAAGCTTTCTTT; cdr3_aa: CASSYRTGGMNTEAFF; d_call: TRBD1; j_call: TRBJ1-1; v_call: TRBV5-1; clone_size: -
cdr3_nt: TGTGCCAGCAGTTTCCCAGGGGATGAGCAGTTCTTC; cdr3_aa: CASSFPGDEQFF; d_call: -; j_call: TRBJ2-1; v_call: TRBV5-6; clone_size: -
cdr3_nt: TGTGCCAGCAGCAGGGACAGGGGGCAAGGCTACACCTTC; cdr3_aa: CASSRDRGQGYTF; d_call: TRBD1; j_call: TRBJ1-2; v_call: TRBV5-6; clone_size: -
cdr3_nt: TGTGCCAGCAGCTGGGGACAGGTGGGGGAGCTGTTTTTT; cdr3_aa: CASSWGQVGELFF; d_call: TRBD1; j_call: TRBJ2-2; v_call: TRBV7-8; clone_size: -